This T cell receptor beta chain was identified in a study of technical replicates of blood from several donors. The assay was immunoSEQ multiplex PCR, and TCRdb's table has in-frame clones only and misses some. This table has 90,000 to 100,000 clones, almost 97% appearing once. Germline V gives CDR1 LGHNA, CDR2 YSLEER. Trimming took 3 bases from V and 1 from J, leaving 15 bases between them. The CDR3 is 16 amino acids. Source material: T cells isolated from PBMCs. V gene TRBV4-3 combines with J gene TRBJ1-1; a weak D match, TRBD1 (6 bases). This TCR was sampled from a human donor in good health. The CDR3 loop is CASSHPIGGRNTEAFF. As DNA, the CDR3 is TGCGCCAGCAGCCACCCCATAGGGGGTCGGAACACTGAAGCTTTCTTT.